The clone carrying this TCR beta chain was seen only a few times. The antigen remains undetermined. This entry comes from a study of T cells after yellow fever vaccination. Across the whole study: SMART-Seq v4 Ultra Low Input prepared the low-cell-number fractions.

Study results and caveats: Subsequent booster samples again held most clones from primary vaccination (under 98% CD4, just under 90% CD8). Any FACS-sorted repertoire could hold abundant clonotypes that contaminate it from the bulk population.

TCR cDNA, made by 5'RACE template switching, carried an added universal primer site and UMIs. MiXCR was run by TCRdb on the 5' RACE reads, yielding one entry per CDR3 protein. The data contain around 300,000 distinct CDR3 sequences, approximately 4% of them singletons. Trimming shortened V by 3 bases and J by 2 bases, and 11 bases separated the two germline ends. This CDR3 has 15 residues. This TCR was sampled from a man younger than 35 who received the YFV17D yellow fever vaccine. The J gene is TRBJ1-5, the V gene TRBV12-3 or TRBV12-4; no definite D call. This specimen consisted of PBMCs, obtained 15 days after the yellow fever booster vaccination. CDR3 coding DNA: TGTGCCAGCAGTTTTTTTGATGTGGGCAATCAGCCCCAGCATTTT. It specifies CASSFFDVGNQPQHF.